The 7 T cell receptor beta chains listed next were all sequenced from one sample in a study of Ad26.COV2.S vaccination and SARS-CoV-2 variants. Generated by immunoSEQ multiplex PCR, the TCRdb table keeps only in-frame clones and is missing some. The data show about 240,000 clones, roughly 90% seen once. Treatment noted: roughly 20 received Ad26.COV2.S at low or high dose, single or two shots; 5 received placebo; per-sample allocation not given. On day 63 after the first injection, vaccine and placebo recipients gave samples. Specimen: peripheral blood, collected in a trial of Ad26.COV2.S vaccine versus placebo. The receptor source for this set is a person between 18 and 65 years old who received the Ad26.COV2.S COVID-19 vaccine or a placebo.

The chain couples TRBV5-1 to TRBJ2-5, with D unclear. The CDR3 has 13 residues. From germline, CDR1 is SGHRS and CDR2 YFSETQ. V lost 2 bases to trimming and J lost 5 bases, with 10 bases between them. The CDR3 nucleotides read TGCGCCAGCAGCTTCGTCGAACGGGAGACCCAGTACTTC. Translating it yields CASSFVERETQYF. Combining the CDR3 with reference TRBV5-1 and TRBJ2-5 gives the whole variable domain KAGVTQTPRYLIKTRGQQVTLSCSPISGHRSVSWYQQTPGQGLQFLFEYFSETQRNKGNFPGRFSGRQFSNSRSEMNVSTLELGDSALYLCASSFVERETQYFGPGTRLLVL.

The rearrangement uses TRBV10-3 and TRBJ2-2; 9 bases line up with TRBD2. V gave up 6 bases and J gave up 4 bases; unmatched junction bases: 6. Germline V gene data show CDR1 as ENHRY and CDR2 as SYGVKD. This CDR3 is built from 15 residues. The CDR3 DNA reads as TGTGCCATCAGAGAAGCGGGGGGCCCCACCGGGGAGCTGTTTTTT. It is translated as CAIREAGGPTGELFF.

This chain joins TRBV28 and TRBJ1-6; TRBD1 aligns across 8 bases. This CDR3 comprises 16 residues. Germline V lookup: CDR1 MDHEN, CDR2 SYDVKM. Trimming took 7 bases from V and 6 from J; bases not matched to a gene: 11. The CDR3 spells CASIIGTGGLNSPLHF. Written as DNA, the CDR3 is TGTGCCAGCATCATAGGGACAGGAGGACTTAATTCACCCCTCCACTTT.

This chain joins TRBV27 and TRBJ1-3, with D maybe TRBD1 (6 bases). The CDR3 totals 14 residues. Trimming left V 5 bases short and J 7 bases short, with 15 bases between. Germline values: CDR1 MNHEY, CDR2 SMNVEV (reference sequence). The CDR3 is CASSGAGARNTIYF. For the CDR3, the DNA is TGTGCCAGCAGTGGGGCAGGGGCTAGGAACACCATATATTTT.

The rearrangement joins TRBV7-3 to TRBJ2-1; 8 bases match TRBD1. The germline gives CDR1 SGHTA, CDR2 FQGTGA. CDR3 length: 14 residues. Unmatched junction bases numbered 2, after V lost 4 bases and J lost 3 bases. CDR3 loop: CASSYTGGYNEQFF. The DNA for the CDR3 is TGTGCCAGCAGCTACACAGGGGGCTACAATGAGCAGTTCTTC.

This clone appeared a single time. This chain links TRBV5-1 with TRBJ2-3; D remains unclear. The CDR3 spans 14 residues. The germline CDR1 and CDR2 sequences are SGHRS and YFSETQ. V lost 4 bases and J 6 bases, leaving 15 bases between the germline ends. DNA of the CDR3: TGCGCCAGCAGCCCGGGCCAAATGGCGGATACGCAGTATTTT. Its translation: CASSPGQMADTQYF.

This clone has a single count. The chain employs TRBV28 and TRBJ2-7; no clear D gene. The CDR3 is 12 amino acids. Per the germline V gene, CDR1 is MDHEN and CDR2 is SYDVKM. V lost 6 bases, J lost 2 bases, and 8 bases lay in between. CDR3 residues: CASRTTAYEQYF. CDR3 DNA sequence: TGTGCCAGCAGAACCACAGCCTACGAGCAGTACTTC.